This TCR beta chain was captured in a study of beta chain features in type 1 diabetes. Findings and caveats of the study: Here, the possible influence of HLA type (on TCRB rearrangement) remained unresolved.

The germline V gene has CDR1 GTSNPN and CDR2 SVGIG (reference sequence). This CDR3 is built from 15 residues. V was clipped by 2 bases and J by 5 bases; unmatched bases: 7. Expressed TCRB transcripts got sequenced, as all isolated RNA was reverse transcribed. Profiling relied on immunoSEQ multiplex PCR, and the TCRdb table lists in-frame clones only, not all of them. The sample lists around 400,000 clones, about 16% occurring once. A few counts support this clone. Its target is not known. This clonotype originated in a woman under 30 in good health. Sequences were obtained from naive CD4+ T cells from blood. The chain employs TRBV30 and TRBJ1-4; 8 nucleotides agree with TRBD1. The CDR3, as DNA: TGTGCCTGGAGTAAACAGACAGGGGTGAATGAAAAACTGTTTTTT. Its translation is CAWSKQTGVNEKLFF.